This section outlines one T cell receptor (beta chain) sequence together with its context. Its antigen is currently unknown. These data originate in a study of a mutant IDH1 vaccine in newly diagnosed glioma. Regarding the study as a whole: Apparently, pseudoprogression bore no relation to changes among the top peripheral T cell clonotypes.

Time point of the sample: week 11, during vaccination. Alongside topical imiquimod, each dose of vaccine comprised 300 ug of mutant IDH1 20-mer peptide. Assay used: immunoSEQ multiplex PCR; TCRdb lists only in-frame clones, some missing. The sample lists around 27,000 clones; around 77% were seen once. Per germline, CDR1 SGHRS and CDR2 YFSETQ. The CDR3 consists of 12 residues. The V and J ends lost 5 bases and 1 base respectively, with 6 bases between them. This chain uses TRBV5-1 with TRBJ2-5, with D hard to call. The specimen was PBMCs, collected from a glioma patient whose treatment included an IDH1 peptide vaccine. This clonotype originated in a woman aged 18-30 years with glioma. The CDR3 DNA reads as TGCGCCAGCAGAACTATCCAAGAGACCCAGTACTTC. Protein sequence: CASRTIQETQYF.